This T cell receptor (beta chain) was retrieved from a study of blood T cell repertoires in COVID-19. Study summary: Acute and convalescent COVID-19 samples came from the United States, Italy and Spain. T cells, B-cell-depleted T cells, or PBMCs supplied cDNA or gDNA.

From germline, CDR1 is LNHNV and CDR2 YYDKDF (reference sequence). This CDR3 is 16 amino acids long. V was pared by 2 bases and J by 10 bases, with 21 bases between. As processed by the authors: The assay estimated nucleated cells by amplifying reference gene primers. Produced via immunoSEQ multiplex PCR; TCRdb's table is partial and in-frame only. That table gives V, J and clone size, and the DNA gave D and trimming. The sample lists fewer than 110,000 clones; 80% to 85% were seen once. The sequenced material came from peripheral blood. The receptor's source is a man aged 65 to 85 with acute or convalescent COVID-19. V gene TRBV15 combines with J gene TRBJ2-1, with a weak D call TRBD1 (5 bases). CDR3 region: CATSRRGGSPPSEQFF. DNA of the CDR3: TGTGCCACCAGCAGAAGGGGCGGATCACCACCTTCGGAGCAGTTCTTC.